The 18 T cell receptor beta chains reported below all come from one sample, sequenced in a study of early T cells in non-severe SARS-CoV-2 infection. TCRdb called the 5' RACE reads again in MiXCR, with one record for every CDR3 protein. The table includes approximately 70,000 distinct CDR3 sequences, under 15% detected once. The sequenced material came from whole blood. Receptor source: an adult who was a healthcare worker with PCR-confirmed SARS-CoV-2 infection or an uninfected control (not recorded which).

This clonotype occurred a few times. The V call is TRBV7-9, the J call TRBJ2-3, with D tentatively TRBD2 (5 bases). Germline V gene lookup returns CDR1 SEHNR and CDR2 FQNEAQ (reference sequence). The V end was cut by 1 base, the J end by 8 bases, with 13 bases between. CDR3 size: 14 residues. In DNA, the CDR3 is TGTGCCAGCAGCTTAGGGGCGAAGGGAGCTACGCAGTATTTT. Amino acid sequence: CASSLGAKGATQYF.

This clonotype was detected ten times or more. The chain employs TRBV20-1 and TRBJ2-5; 7 bases match TRBD1. This CDR3 is built from 13 residues. V shed 6 bases and J 4 bases; nucleotides not matched to a gene: 8. The V gene's germline CDR1 is DFQATT and CDR2 SNEGSKA (reference sequence). The DNA of the CDR3 is TGCAGTGCCGTCCCACAGGGGAGAGAGACCCAGTACTTC. Residues: CSAVPQGRETQYF.

A few counts support this clonotype. The chain recombines TRBV5-1 with TRBJ2-5; 9 bases line up with TRBD2. The V gene end was trimmed by 2 bases and the J gene end by 1 base; junction bases not matched to a gene: 6. The CDR3 loop spans 16 amino acids. Germline V gives CDR1 SGHRS, CDR2 YFSETQ. CDR3 region: CASSFQPSGAQETQYF. The DNA of the CDR3 is TGCGCCAGCAGCTTCCAACCTAGCGGGGCCCAAGAGACCCAGTACTTC. Supplemented by reference TRBV5-1 and TRBJ2-5, the full variable domain reads KAGVTQTPRYLIKTRGQQVTLSCSPISGHRSVSWYQQTPGQGLQFLFEYFSETQRNKGNFPGRFSGRQFSNSRSEMNVSTLELGDSALYLCASSFQPSGAQETQYFGPGTRLLVL.

This clonotype showed up many times. V is TRBV29-1 and J is TRBJ1-1, with a possible D match to TRBD1 (6 bases). The CDR3 loop spans 12 amino acids. V was trimmed by 7 bases and J by 4 bases, leaving 13 bases between them. CDR1 and CDR2 from the germline V gene are SQVTM and ANQGSEA. CDR3 DNA: TGCAGCGCCTGCCCCAGGGGCACTGAAGCTTTCTTT. It yields the protein CSACPRGTEAFF.

The table lists this clonotype with a few counts. The chain combines TRBV2 with TRBJ2-1; D call uncertain. The CDR3 consists of 15 residues. Germline V gene sequence: CDR1 SNHLY, CDR2 FYNNEI. Trimming removed 7 bases from V and 4 bases from J, with 17 bases in between. CDR3 protein: CASMKSSVGYNEQFF. CDR3 DNA: TGTGCCAGCATGAAAAGTTCGGTGGGGTACAATGAGCAGTTCTTC.

This clonotype was detected a few times. A read error is possible here, since a much larger clone lies one base away. This chain joins TRBV24-1 and TRBJ2-3; D remains unclear. CDR1 and CDR2 from the germline V gene are KGHDR and SFDVKD. The CDR3 extends over 16 amino acids. CDR3 coding DNA: TGTGCCGCCAGTGACTCGGAGAAGTTTAGCACAGATACGCAGTATTTT. Translated: CAASDSEKFSTDTQYF.

In its sample, this clonotype was seen once. The genes are TRBV7-8 and TRBJ2-1, with 12 bases matching TRBD2. The CDR3 covers 15 residues. Germline values: CDR1 SGHVS, CDR2 FQNEAQ. The V gene end was trimmed by 5 bases and the J gene end by 5 bases; junction bases not matched to a gene: 4. Here the CDR3 reads CASSLGLAGHNEQFF. Written as DNA, the CDR3 is TGTGCCAGCAGCCTCGGACTAGCGGGGCACAATGAGCAGTTCTTC.

This clonotype was detected ten times or more. The chain combines TRBV10-2 with TRBJ1-6, with D unclear. V dropped 8 bases and J dropped 10 bases, with 12 bases sitting between them. The CDR3 runs 12 residues. The germline CDR1 and CDR2 sequences are WSHSY and SAAADI. This CDR3 is CASRAGGSPLHF. The CDR3 coding sequence is TGCGCCAGCCGGGCAGGCGGGTCACCCCTCCACTTT.

This clonotype has at least ten counts. The chain joins TRBV11-2 to TRBJ2-7; 14 nucleotides align to TRBD2. Germline V gene lookup returns CDR1 SGHAT and CDR2 FQNNGV. J gave up 3 bases and V 4 bases, and 5 bases lay outside the gene matches. This CDR3 region has 16 residues. DNA of the CDR3: TGTGCCAGCAGCTCAGGACTAGCGGGGGGACTCTACGAGCAGTACTTC. This sequence encodes CASSSGLAGGLYEQYF.

This clonotype was observed a handful of times. The chain joins TRBV3-1 to TRBJ2-7; TRBD1 might be the D (6 bases). Trimming pared 4 bases from V and 2 bases from J, leaving 15 bases between. The CDR3 sequence is 15 residues long. Per the germline V gene, CDR1 is LGHDT and CDR2 is YNNKEL (reference sequence). DNA for the CDR3: TGTGCCAGCAGCCCCGTTGGTCAGGGGCCCTACGAGCAGTACTTC. It specifies CASSPVGQGPYEQYF.

This clonotype was counted between two and nine times. The chain couples TRBV6-4 to TRBJ2-1, with TRBD2 as a possible D gene (5 bases). There are 14 residues in the CDR3. V lost 4 bases to trimming and J lost 9 bases, with 16 bases between them. Germline CDR1 reads MRHNA; CDR2 reads SNTAGT. In nucleotides, the CDR3 is TGTGCCAGCAGTGCCGGGTCGGAGGCCGGTGAGCAGTTCTTC. Protein sequence: CASSAGSEAGEQFF.

This clonotype was observed a handful of times. The chain recombines TRBV20-1 with TRBJ1-2, with D maybe TRBD1 (6 bases). CDR1 and CDR2 (germline): DFQATT, SNEGSKA (reference sequence). V lost 2 bases, J lost 9 bases, and 19 bases lay in between. The CDR3 sequence is 14 residues long. The CDR3 DNA is TGCAGTGCTAGAAGGCGAGACAGGCCTTTTCGCTACACCTTC. Residues: CSARRRDRPFRYTF.

This chain links TRBV19 with TRBJ1-1; 7 bases match TRBD1. The germline V gene encodes CDR1 LNHDA and CDR2 SQIVND (reference sequence). The junction had 7 bases not matched to a gene; V was cut back by 5 bases and J by 1 base. This CDR3 region has 15 residues. CDR3: CASSPSDRRNTEAFF. The CDR3 nucleotides are TGTGCCAGTAGTCCCTCGGACAGGCGGAACACTGAAGCTTTCTTT. Combining the CDR3 with reference TRBV19 and TRBJ1-1 gives the whole variable domain DGGITQSPKYLFRKEGQNVTLSCEQNLNHDAMYWYRQDPGQGLRLIYYSQIVNDFQKGDIAEGYSVSREKKESFPLTVTSAQKNPTAFYLCASSPSDRRNTEAFFGQGTRLTVV.

This clonotype was found a few times. The J gene is TRBJ2-2, the V gene TRBV2; no clear D gene. The V end lost 3 bases, the J end lost 4 bases, and 6 bases lay between the germline ends. CDR3 length equals 13 residues. Germline-derived CDR1 and CDR2 are SNHLY and FYNNEI. The CDR3 sequence: CASSEVVTGELFF. CDR3 coding DNA: TGTGCCAGCAGTGAGGTTGTCACCGGGGAGCTGTTTTTT.

The sample holds a few counts of this clonotype. The rearrangement joins TRBV12-3 or TRBV12-4 to TRBJ2-3; D remains ambiguous. The CDR3 spans 12 residues. Trimming shortened V by 3 bases and J by 6 bases, and 7 bases separated the two germline ends. CDR3 region: CASSFYRDTQYF. The CDR3 DNA reads as TGTGCCAGCAGTTTTTATCGCGATACGCAGTATTTT.

At least ten counts were recorded for this clonotype. V is TRBV5-1 and J is TRBJ2-5; possible D gene TRBD1, 5 bases. V was shortened by 0 bases and J by 4 bases, with 7 bases between the two germline ends. The CDR3 spans 13 residues. Looked up from germline, CDR1 is SGHRS and CDR2 is YFSETQ. This CDR3 reads CASSLEGRETQYF. The DNA of the CDR3 is TGCGCCAGCAGCTTGGAGGGGCGAGAGACCCAGTACTTC.

This clonotype was observed a handful of times. The J gene is TRBJ1-1, the V gene TRBV12-5; no clear D. The length of the CDR3 is 13 residues. The V end lost 6 bases, the J end lost 9 bases, and 17 bases lay between the germline ends. The germline gives CDR1 LGHNT, CDR2 FRNRAP. This CDR3 reads CASGTSAIQQAFF. In DNA form, the CDR3 reads TGTGCTAGTGGGACCTCAGCGATCCAGCAAGCTTTCTTT.

At least ten counts were recorded for this clonotype. V gene TRBV4-3 combines with J gene TRBJ1-1, with D uncertain. The V gene's germline CDR1 is LGHNA and CDR2 YSLEER. V lost 0 bases and J lost 1, with 12 bases in between. The CDR3 runs 16 residues. Written as DNA, the CDR3 is TGCGCCAGCAGCCAAGATTGGGGATTACGGAACACTGAAGCTTTCTTT. This sequence encodes CASSQDWGLRNTEAFF.